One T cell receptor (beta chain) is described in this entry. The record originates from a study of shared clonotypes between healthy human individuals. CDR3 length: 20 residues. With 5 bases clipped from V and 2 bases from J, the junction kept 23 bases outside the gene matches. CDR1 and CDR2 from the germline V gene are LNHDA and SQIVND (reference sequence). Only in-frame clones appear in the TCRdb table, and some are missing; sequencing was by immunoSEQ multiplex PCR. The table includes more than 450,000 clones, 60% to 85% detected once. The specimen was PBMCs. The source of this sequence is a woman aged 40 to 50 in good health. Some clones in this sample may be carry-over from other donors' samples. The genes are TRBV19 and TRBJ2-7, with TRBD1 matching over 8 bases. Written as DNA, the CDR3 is TGTGCCAGTAGTTCAATCCTCCGGACAGGGAGTACAGGATCAGCCTACGAGCAGTACTTC. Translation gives CASSSILRTGSTGSAYEQYF.